These T cell receptor beta chains were read from a single sample in a study of graft-versus-host responses after intestinal transplantation. No antigen is known for these receptors. Clones were sequenced by immunoSEQ multiplex PCR, and TCRdb holds only the in-frame ones, with some missing. The repertoire holds about 110,000 clones, with 85% to 95% as singletons. Source: unstimulated CD8+ T cells sorted from spleen or lymph node cells, taken before transplant. The origin of the receptors is a human donor who was the organ donor for an intestinal transplant. The CDR3 runs from the conserved cysteine through the conserved F or W. The order of the fields is J gene, V gene, D gene, clone size, CDR3 DNA, CDR3 protein. D genes are given only for firm matches. Size is stated for part of the rows, as once, few or many counts, or as a class when the clone is expanded.

j_call: TRBJ2-7; v_call: TRBV6-6; d_call: TRBD2; clone_size: .; cdr3_nt: TGTGCCAGCAGCCCGGGACTAGCCTCCTACGAGCAGTACTTC; cdr3_aa: CASSPGLASYEQYF
j_call: TRBJ2-2; v_call: TRBV5-1; d_call: TRBD2; clone_size: once; cdr3_nt: TGCGCCAGCAGCCACAAACCTAGCGGGAAGGGCACCGGGGAGCTGTTTTTT; cdr3_aa: CASSHKPSGKGTGELFF
j_call: TRBJ2-2; v_call: TRBV5-1; d_call: .; clone_size: .; cdr3_nt: TGCGCCAGCGTTGTATACGGGATAGAGGACACCGGGGAGCTGTTTTTT; cdr3_aa: CASVVYGIEDTGELFF
j_call: TRBJ2-7; v_call: TRBV7-6; d_call: TRBD2; clone_size: .; cdr3_nt: TGTGCCAGCAGCAAAATTCCCCGGGACTATGGGGGGGAGCAGTACTTC; cdr3_aa: CASSKIPRDYGGEQYF
j_call: TRBJ2-3; v_call: TRBV6-5; d_call: TRBD2; clone_size: .; cdr3_nt: TGTGCCAGCGCGCCTAGCGGTAGCACAGATACGCAGTATTTT; cdr3_aa: CASAPSGSTDTQYF
j_call: TRBJ2-3; v_call: TRBV6-5; d_call: TRBD2; clone_size: .; cdr3_nt: TGTGCCAGCAGTTACTCCCCTAGCGGGAGGGCGGATACGCAGTATTTT; cdr3_aa: CASSYSPSGRADTQYF
j_call: TRBJ2-7; v_call: TRBV2; d_call: .; clone_size: .; cdr3_nt: TGTGCCAGCAGTTCTACAGTTGTCTCCTACGAGCAGTACTTC; cdr3_aa: CASSSTVVSYEQYF
j_call: TRBJ2-2; v_call: TRBV9; d_call: .; clone_size: .; cdr3_nt: TGTGCCAGCAGCGTATCAATCGACGGGGGCCTAGTTCCCGGGGAGCTGTTTTTT; cdr3_aa: CASSVSIDGGLVPGELFF
j_call: TRBJ2-1; v_call: TRBV2; d_call: TRBD1; clone_size: .; cdr3_nt: TGTGCCAGCAATCCCAGGGGGCTTTCCAATGAGCAGTTCTTC; cdr3_aa: CASNPRGLSNEQFF
j_call: TRBJ1-1; v_call: TRBV5-6; d_call: TRBD1; clone_size: .; cdr3_nt: TGTGCCAGCAGCTTGGAGCCTCAGGGGGCGAGGACTGAAGCTTTCTTT; cdr3_aa: CASSLEPQGARTEAFF
j_call: TRBJ2-7; v_call: TRBV7-9; d_call: TRBD1; clone_size: .; cdr3_nt: TGTGCCAGCAGCCGACGAGGACAGGACTACGAGCAGTACTTC; cdr3_aa: CASSRRGQDYEQYF
j_call: TRBJ2-7; v_call: TRBV19; d_call: TRBD1; clone_size: few; cdr3_nt: TGTGCCAGTAGGCCCTCGGGACAGTTGAACGAGCAGTACTTC; cdr3_aa: CASRPSGQLNEQYF
j_call: TRBJ2-7; v_call: TRBV28; d_call: .; clone_size: .; cdr3_nt: TGTGCCAGCAGTGTAATAAGACAGCACCGTTACGAGCAGTACTTC; cdr3_aa: CASSVIRQHRYEQYF
j_call: TRBJ2-7; v_call: TRBV7-6; d_call: TRBD2; clone_size: .; cdr3_nt: TGTGCCAGCAGCTTAGTTCAGGTTTCTAGCGGGAGGACCTACGAGCAGTACTTC; cdr3_aa: CASSLVQVSSGRTYEQYF
j_call: TRBJ2-7; v_call: TRBV4-1; d_call: .; clone_size: .; cdr3_nt: TGCGCCAGCAGCCATTTGGACAGCTCCTACGAGCAGTACTTC; cdr3_aa: CASSHLDSSYEQYF
j_call: TRBJ2-1; v_call: TRBV27; d_call: .; clone_size: .; cdr3_nt: TGTGCCAGCGCCTTCGGAAGCTCAACCAATGAGCAGTTCTTC; cdr3_aa: CASAFGSSTNEQFF
j_call: TRBJ1-3; v_call: TRBV13; d_call: .; clone_size: .; cdr3_nt: TGTGCCAGCAGCCTCGGACGGGGAGCTGGAAACACCATATATTTT; cdr3_aa: CASSLGRGAGNTIYF
j_call: TRBJ2-1; v_call: TRBV19; d_call: TRBD2; clone_size: .; cdr3_nt: TGTGCCAGTAGTCTCCGGACTAGCGGGGTCGTTTACAATGAGCAGTTCTTC; cdr3_aa: CASSLRTSGVVYNEQFF
j_call: TRBJ1-1; v_call: TRBV30; d_call: .; clone_size: once; cdr3_nt: TGTGCCTGGAGCTCCGGGACTTCGAACACTGAAGCTTTCTTT; cdr3_aa: CAWSSGTSNTEAFF
j_call: TRBJ1-5; v_call: TRBV19; d_call: .; clone_size: .; cdr3_nt: TGTGCCAGTAGATACTCGCTGCAGCCCCAGCATTTT; cdr3_aa: CASRYSLQPQHF
j_call: TRBJ2-7; v_call: TRBV9; d_call: TRBD2; clone_size: .; cdr3_nt: TGTGCCAGCAGCCCTCGGGGCGGGAGGTCGGACGAGCAGTACTTC; cdr3_aa: CASSPRGGRSDEQYF
j_call: TRBJ2-1; v_call: TRBV30; d_call: TRBD2; clone_size: .; cdr3_nt: TGTGCCTGGAGCAGCGGGAGGAACAATGAGCAGTTCTTC; cdr3_aa: CAWSSGRNNEQFF
j_call: TRBJ2-7; v_call: TRBV27; d_call: .; clone_size: .; cdr3_nt: TGTGCCAGCAGTTTCCTCAGGGGAGGCTACGAGCAGTACTTC; cdr3_aa: CASSFLRGGYEQYF
j_call: TRBJ2-1; v_call: TRBV5-5; d_call: TRBD1; clone_size: .; cdr3_nt: TGTGCCACTCACACCGGGACAGGGCGGGGTGAGCAGTTCTTC; cdr3_aa: CATHTGTGRGEQFF
j_call: TRBJ1-2; v_call: TRBV10-2; d_call: .; clone_size: .; cdr3_nt: TGCGCCAGCAACCAAATCCCGACGGTCTATGGCTACACCTTC; cdr3_aa: CASNQIPTVYGYTF
j_call: TRBJ1-2; v_call: TRBV9; d_call: TRBD1; clone_size: .; cdr3_nt: TGTGCCAGCAGCTCCTGGACAGGGAGAAACTATGGCTACACCTTC; cdr3_aa: CASSSWTGRNYGYTF
j_call: TRBJ2-7; v_call: TRBV5-5; d_call: .; clone_size: .; cdr3_nt: TGTGCCAGCAGCTTGGCCCGTGGACCGACTAATGAGCAGTACTTC; cdr3_aa: CASSLARGPTNEQYF
j_call: TRBJ2-7; v_call: TRBV30; d_call: TRBD1; clone_size: .; cdr3_nt: TGTGCCTGGAGTCCAGGACAGGGGGGCGAGCAGTACTTC; cdr3_aa: CAWSPGQGGEQYF
j_call: TRBJ2-2; v_call: TRBV6-1; d_call: .; clone_size: .; cdr3_nt: TGTGCCATCACACCTTGGGCTCTCGCCGGGGAGCTGTTTTTT; cdr3_aa: CAITPWALAGELFF
j_call: TRBJ2-7; v_call: TRBV6-5; d_call: .; clone_size: .; cdr3_nt: TGTGCCAGCAGTGCTCAGGGAAGGAACTCCTACGAGCAGTACTTC; cdr3_aa: CASSAQGRNSYEQYF
j_call: TRBJ1-1; v_call: TRBV5-4; d_call: TRBD1; clone_size: once; cdr3_nt: TGTGCCAGCAGCTTTGGGGGGGGACAGATGAACACTGAAGCTTTCTTT; cdr3_aa: CASSFGGGQMNTEAFF
j_call: TRBJ2-5; v_call: TRBV11-2; d_call: .; clone_size: .; cdr3_nt: TGTGCCAGCAGCTTAGCTACGGGAGTGGGAGAGACCCAGTACTTC; cdr3_aa: CASSLATGVGETQYF
j_call: TRBJ2-6; v_call: TRBV5-4; d_call: .; clone_size: .; cdr3_nt: TGTGCCAGCAGCTTGGGCGGGTCAGAGTCTGGGGCCAACGTCCTGACTTTC; cdr3_aa: CASSLGGSESGANVLTF
j_call: TRBJ1-2; v_call: TRBV10-1; d_call: .; clone_size: .; cdr3_nt: TGCGCCAGCAGACGGACGCTAAATGGCTACACCTTC; cdr3_aa: CASRRTLNGYTF
j_call: TRBJ1-2; v_call: TRBV7-9; d_call: .; clone_size: .; cdr3_nt: TGTGCCAGCAGCCCCGGGGCGGGCCGCTCCCTTGGCTACACCTTC; cdr3_aa: CASSPGAGRSLGYTF
j_call: TRBJ2-5; v_call: TRBV7-6; d_call: .; clone_size: .; cdr3_nt: TGTGCCAGCAGTCAGTTGAGGGAGACCCAGTACTTC; cdr3_aa: CASSQLRETQYF
j_call: TRBJ1-2; v_call: TRBV18; d_call: .; clone_size: .; cdr3_nt: TGTGCCAGCTCACGTGCAGTTGTCAAGAATGGCTACACCTTC; cdr3_aa: CASSRAVVKNGYTF
j_call: TRBJ2-3; v_call: TRBV4-1; d_call: .; clone_size: .; cdr3_nt: TGCGCCAGCAGTCCGGGAGTTCCCTTCACAGATACGCAGTATTTT; cdr3_aa: CASSPGVPFTDTQYF